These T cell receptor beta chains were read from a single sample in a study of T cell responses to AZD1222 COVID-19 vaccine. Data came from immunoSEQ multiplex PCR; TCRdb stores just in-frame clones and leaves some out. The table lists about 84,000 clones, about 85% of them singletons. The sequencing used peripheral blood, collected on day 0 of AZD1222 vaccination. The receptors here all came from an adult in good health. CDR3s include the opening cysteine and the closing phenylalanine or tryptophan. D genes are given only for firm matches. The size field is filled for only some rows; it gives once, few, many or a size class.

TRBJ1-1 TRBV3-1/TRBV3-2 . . CASSSRGGVKEAFF TGTGCCAGCAGCTCCCGAGGAGGGGTTAAGGAAGCTTTCTTT
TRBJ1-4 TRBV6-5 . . CASSYTTPHRVLFF TGTGCCAGCAGTTACACCACACCACATAGGGTACTGTTTTTT
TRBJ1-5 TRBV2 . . CASSPGRADNQPQHF TGTGCCAGCAGTCCCGGACGGGCCGACAATCAGCCCCAGCATTTT
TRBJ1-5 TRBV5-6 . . CASSQGVIQPQHF TGTGCCAGCAGCCAAGGGGTTATCCAGCCCCAGCATTTT
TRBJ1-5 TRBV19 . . CASSIPGYNQPQHF TGTGCCAGTAGTATCCCAGGGTACAATCAGCCCCAGCATTTT
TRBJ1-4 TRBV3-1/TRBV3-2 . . CASSQRGGAEKLFF TGTGCCAGCAGCCAAAGGGGGGGGGCTGAAAAACTGTTTTTT
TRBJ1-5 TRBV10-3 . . CAIRLGEEQPQHF TGTGCCATCAGGCTGGGGGAGGAACAGCCCCAGCATTTT
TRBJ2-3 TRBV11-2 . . CASSLRLAESTQYF TGTGCCAGCAGCTTAAGATTAGCGGAGTCTACGCAGTATTTT
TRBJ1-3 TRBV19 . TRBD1 CASSSDRAPGNTIYF TGTGCCAGTAGTAGCGACAGGGCCCCTGGAAACACCATATATTTT
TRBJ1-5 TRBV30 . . CAWRAGRGQPQHF TGTGCCTGGAGGGCAGGGCGAGGTCAGCCCCAGCATTTT
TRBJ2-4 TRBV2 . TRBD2 CASSLLANIQYF TGTGCCAGCAGTTTACTAGCGAACATTCAGTACTTC
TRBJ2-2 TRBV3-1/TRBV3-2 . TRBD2 CASSRGREGLNTGELFF TGTGCCAGCAGCCGCGGGCGGGAGGGCTTGAACACCGGGGAGCTGTTTTTT
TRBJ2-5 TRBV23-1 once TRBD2 CASSQRTSGSQETQYF TGCGCCAGCAGTCAGAGGACTAGCGGGAGCCAAGAGACCCAGTACTTC
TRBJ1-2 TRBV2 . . CASSDLQDPNYGYTF TGTGCCAGCAGTGATTTGCAGGATCCGAACTATGGCTACACCTTC
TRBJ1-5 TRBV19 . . CASSLGGGQPQHF TGTGCCAGTAGTTTGGGGGGCGGGCAGCCCCAGCATTTT
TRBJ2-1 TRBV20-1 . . CSASDPAGPYNEQFF TGCAGTGCTAGTGATCCGGCGGGACCTTACAATGAGCAGTTCTTC
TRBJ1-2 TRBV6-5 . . CASTPRGRDGYTF TGTGCCAGCACCCCCCGGGGCAGGGACGGCTACACCTTC
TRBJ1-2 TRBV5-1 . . CASSPTVGRVLYGYTF TGCGCCAGCAGCCCGACAGTCGGCAGGGTACTCTATGGCTACACCTTC
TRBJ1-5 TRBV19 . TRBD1 CASSGGQGFNQPQHF TGTGCCAGTAGTGGGGGACAGGGGTTCAATCAGCCCCAGCATTTT
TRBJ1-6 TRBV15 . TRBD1 CATSRGGTGVNSPLHF TGTGCCACCAGCAGGGGGGGGACAGGAGTTAATTCACCCCTCCACTTT
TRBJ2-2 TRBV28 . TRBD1 CASSTGQPTGELFF TGTGCCAGCAGTACGGGACAGCCTACCGGGGAGCTGTTTTTT
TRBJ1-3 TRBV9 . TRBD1 CASSVAGGGNTIYF TGTGCCAGCAGCGTAGCAGGGGGTGGAAACACCATATATTTT
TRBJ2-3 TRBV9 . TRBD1 CASSVSTRDRYHTSTDTQYF TGTGCCAGCAGCGTCTCTACCCGGGACAGATACCATACTAGCACAGATACGCAGTATTTT
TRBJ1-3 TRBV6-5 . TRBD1 CASRPGQPSGNTIYF TGTGCCAGCAGGCCGGGACAGCCCTCTGGAAACACCATATATTTT
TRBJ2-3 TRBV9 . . CASSTAAASTDTQYF TGTGCCAGCAGTACCGCGGCTGCTAGCACAGATACGCAGTATTTT
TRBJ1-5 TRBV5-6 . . CASSLSGNPDQPQHF TGTGCCAGCAGCTTGTCTGGCAACCCCGATCAGCCCCAGCATTTT
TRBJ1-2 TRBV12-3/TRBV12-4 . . CASSRTGNYGYTF TGTGCCAGCAGCCGCACAGGGAACTATGGCTACACCTTC
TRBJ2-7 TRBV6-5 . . CASSYSGRGYEQYF TGTGCCAGCAGTTACAGCGGCAGGGGTTACGAGCAGTACTTC
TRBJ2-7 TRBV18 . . CASSPSSETYEQYF TGTGCCAGCTCACCGTCTAGCGAAACCTACGAGCAGTACTTC
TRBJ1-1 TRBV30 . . CAVKSRNTEAFF TGTGCCGTTAAAAGTAGGAACACTGAAGCTTTCTTT
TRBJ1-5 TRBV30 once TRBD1 CAWTGQGLTNQPQHF TGTGCCTGGACAGGACAGGGTTTGACAAATCAGCCCCAGCATTTT
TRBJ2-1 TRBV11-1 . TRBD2 CASSLTLAGRGQFF TGTGCCAGCAGCTTAACCCTAGCGGGAAGGGGGCAGTTCTTC
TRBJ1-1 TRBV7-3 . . CASSLQGQMNTEAFF TGTGCCAGCAGCTTACAAGGACAGATGAACACTGAAGCTTTCTTT
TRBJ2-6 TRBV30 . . CAWTGKVSGANVLTF TGTGCCTGGACAGGGAAAGTGTCGGGGGCCAACGTCCTGACTTTC
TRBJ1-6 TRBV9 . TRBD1 CASSATGDNSPLHF TGTGCCAGCAGCGCGACAGGGGATAATTCACCCCTCCACTTT
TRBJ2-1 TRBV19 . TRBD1 CASRTDRATYNEQFF TGTGCCAGTAGGACGGACAGGGCGACCTACAATGAGCAGTTCTTC
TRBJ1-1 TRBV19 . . CASSPWRETEAFF TGTGCCAGTAGTCCCTGGAGGGAAACTGAAGCTTTCTTT
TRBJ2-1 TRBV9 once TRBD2 CASSPRAGLAPNEQFF TGTGCCAGCAGCCCAAGGGCTGGACTAGCTCCCAATGAGCAGTTCTTC
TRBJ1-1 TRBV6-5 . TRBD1 CASADRAIGNTEAFF TGTGCCAGCGCAGACAGGGCGATCGGGAACACTGAAGCTTTCTTT
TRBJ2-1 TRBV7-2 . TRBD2 CASSYLPGLAMYNEQFF TGTGCCAGCAGCTACTTACCAGGACTAGCGATGTACAATGAGCAGTTCTTC
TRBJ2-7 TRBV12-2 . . CASRSPPRVIGYEQYF TGTGCAAGTCGCTCCCCTCCAAGGGTAATCGGTTACGAGCAGTACTTC
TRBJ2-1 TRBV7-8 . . CASSFIRRGLGNEQFF TGTGCCAGCAGCTTCATACGGCGAGGGCTTGGCAATGAGCAGTTCTTC
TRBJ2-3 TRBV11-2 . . CASSFWGADTQYF TGTGCCAGCAGCTTTTGGGGCGCAGATACGCAGTATTTT
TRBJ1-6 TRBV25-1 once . CASRGPASYNSPLHF TGTGCCAGCAGGGGCCCAGCTTCCTATAATTCACCCCTCCACTTT
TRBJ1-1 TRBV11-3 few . CASSLGGNTEAFF TGTGCCAGCAGCTTAGGAGGGAACACTGAAGCTTTCTTT
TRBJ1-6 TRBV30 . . CAWSPDRRISPLHF TGTGCCTGGAGTCCTGACCGACGGATATCACCCCTCCACTTT
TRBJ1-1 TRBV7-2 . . CASSPSWGQIEAFF TGTGCCAGCAGCCCCAGTTGGGGGCAGATTGAAGCTTTCTTT
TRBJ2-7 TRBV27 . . CASKTGGGEGSYEQYF TGTGCCAGCAAAACAGGTGGAGGGGAAGGTTCCTACGAGCAGTACTTC
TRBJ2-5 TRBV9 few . CASSPSAGTQYF TGTGCCAGCAGCCCTTCCGCCGGGACCCAGTACTTC
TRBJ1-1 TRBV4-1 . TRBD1 CASSQPGQGKRKGTEAFF TGCGCCAGCAGCCAACCCGGACAGGGGAAGAGGAAGGGCACTGAAGCTTTCTTT